The 30 T cell receptor beta chains below come from one sample, sequenced in a study of blood T cell repertoires in COVID-19 (TCRdb year 2020). Receptors were amplified or captured by the immunoSEQ multiplex PCR assay. TCRdb mirrors the immuneACCESS table, restricted to in-frame sequences. Some clones are absent from its copies; in checked studies, under half trace to an unresolved V gene, and the reason for the others is unknown. The sample profile shows 61,000 or so clones; approximately 79% of them were found once. The ten largest clones capture around 5.4% of the sample. The sequencing input was peripheral blood. Receptor source: a woman in her 70s with acute or convalescent COVID-19.

This sequence joins TRBV29-1 and TRBJ2-5; 11 bases align to TRBD2. V lost 7 bases to trimming and J lost 3 bases; unmatched junction nucleotides: 16. This CDR3 region has 17 residues. CDR1 SQVTM and CDR2 ANQGSEA come from the germline V gene. The CDR3, as DNA: TGCAGCGCGGGAGGCGTCGTAAGACTAGCGGGGAAAGAGACCCAGTACTTC. Amino acid sequence: CSAGGVVRLAGKETQYF.

The chain has TRBV7-9 and TRBJ2-7; the match to TRBD2 covers 8 bases. With 6 bases clipped from V and 5 bases from J, the junction kept 18 bases outside the gene matches. Per germline, CDR1 SEHNR and CDR2 FQNEAQ (reference sequence). CDR3 length equals 17 residues. The CDR3 protein is CASRAYSSSGGSDEQYF. CDR3 coding DNA: TGTGCCAGCAGGGCCTATTCCTCGAGCGGGGGATCGGACGAGCAGTACTTC.

The chain has TRBV5-4 and TRBJ1-4; no clear D. Trimming took off 2 bases at V and 0 bases at J, with 14 bases between the two ends. Germline values: CDR1 SGHNT, CDR2 YYREEE (reference sequence). The CDR3 extends over 17 amino acids. The CDR3 bases are TGTGCCAGCAGCTTTAGGAGATACCCCGCAACTAATGAAAAACTGTTTTTT. It encodes CASSFRRYPATNEKLFF.

The rearrangement links TRBV19 to TRBJ2-7, with D perhaps TRBD1 (6 bases). The CDR3 extends over 13 amino acids. From germline, CDR1 is LNHDA and CDR2 SQIVND (reference sequence). V dropped 4 bases and J dropped 5 bases, with 12 bases sitting between them. CDR3 nucleotide sequence: TGTGCCAGTAGTAACCCAGGGACACACGAGCAGTACTTC. Amino acid sequence: CASSNPGTHEQYF.

This clone was seen a single time. The chain combines TRBV5-6 with TRBJ2-7; D is possibly TRBD2 (5 bases). The V end lost 0 bases, the J end lost 2 bases, and 15 bases lay between the germline ends. Germline-derived CDR1 and CDR2 are SGHDT and YYEEEE. The CDR3 is made up of 16 amino acids. The CDR3 sequence is CASSLVGTGYPYEQYF. For the CDR3, the DNA is TGTGCCAGCAGCTTGGTAGGAACGGGGTACCCCTACGAGCAGTACTTC.

J is TRBJ1-4 and V is TRBV19, with 8 nucleotides matching TRBD1. CDR1 LNHDA and CDR2 SQIVND come from the germline V gene (reference sequence). This CDR3 comprises 15 residues. The junction had 10 bases not matched to a gene; V was cut back by 6 bases and J by 7 bases. The CDR3 nucleotides read TGTGCCAGTAGAGATGTAGGGACAGGAGGTGAAAAACTGTTTTTT. This translates into CASRDVGTGGEKLFF.

The chain recombines TRBV7-3 with TRBJ2-2, with D possibly being TRBD1 (5 bases). V lost 2 bases to trimming and J lost 7 bases, with 8 bases between them. CDR1 is SGHTA, CDR2 FQGTGA, per germline. The CDR3 sequence is 13 residues long. The CDR3 DNA is TGTGCCAGCAGCTTATTTCAGGGCGGGGAGCTGTTTTTT. Protein: CASSLFQGGELFF. The full variable domain, with the rest looked up from reference TRBV7-3 and TRBJ2-2, is GAGVSQTPSNKVTEKGKYVELRCDPISGHTALYWYRQSLGQGPEFLIYFQGTGAADDSGLPNDRFFAVRPEGSVSTLKIQRTERGDSAVYLCASSLFQGGELFFGEGSRLTVL.

This rearrangement joins TRBV3-1 (or the pseudogene TRBV3-2) to TRBJ2-7; D perhaps matches TRBD2 (6 bases). CDR3 length: 13 amino acids. Trimming took 4 bases from V and 2 from J, leaving 9 bases between them. Germline CDR1 is LGHDT and CDR2 is YNNKEL (reference sequence). This chain's CDR3 is CASSLREAYEQYF. The CDR3 coding sequence is TGTGCCAGCAGCCTCAGGGAGGCCTACGAGCAGTACTTC.

The J gene is TRBJ1-2, the V gene TRBV3-1 (or the pseudogene TRBV3-2), with 10 bases aligning to TRBD1. The CDR3 sequence is 15 residues long. V dropped 0 bases and J dropped 4; count of bases not matched to a gene: 2. The germline gives CDR1 LGHDT, CDR2 YNNKEL (reference sequence). CDR3 protein: CASSQEGQGLYGYTF. The CDR3 region has the DNA TGTGCCAGCAGCCAAGAGGGACAGGGGCTCTATGGCTACACCTTC.

This chain's CDR3 is CASSQVTGGSPLHF. DNA of the CDR3: TGCGCCAGCAGCCAGGTGACAGGGGGTTCACCCCTCCACTTT. V usage is TRBV5-1 and J usage is TRBJ1-6; 9 bases are a match to TRBD1. The germline CDR1 and CDR2 sequences are SGHRS and YFSETQ. With V trimmed by 4 bases and J by 9 bases, 5 bases remained unmatched. This CDR3 is built from 14 residues.

This sequence joins TRBV7-9 and TRBJ1-6, with TRBD1 matching 9 bases. With 3 bases clipped from V and 10 bases from J, the junction kept 7 bases outside the gene matches. CDR3 size: 15 residues. Germline CDR1 is SEHNR and CDR2 is FQNEAQ (reference sequence). CDR3 coding DNA: TGTGCCAGCAGCTTCCGGGACAGGGTAAACTCACCCCTCCACTTT. It translates to CASSFRDRVNSPLHF.

This clone appeared once. This chain links TRBV20-1 with TRBJ1-4; perhaps TRBD1 as D (6 bases). V lost 3 bases, J lost 4 bases, and 15 bases lay in between. The CDR3 is made up of 15 amino acids. The germline gives CDR1 DFQATT, CDR2 SNEGSKA (reference sequence). The CDR3 loop reads CSASPQGALNEKLFF. As DNA, the CDR3 is TGCAGTGCTAGTCCACAGGGAGCGCTTAATGAAAAACTGTTTTTT.

This clone was observed a few times. J is TRBJ2-5 and V is TRBV18; no definite D call. Trimming took off 5 bases at V and 5 bases at J, with 9 bases between the two ends. This CDR3 is built from 12 residues. Germline loops: CDR1 KGHSH, CDR2 LQKENI. CDR3 coding DNA: TGTGCCAGCTCAGGGTTCGGGGAGACCCAGTACTTC. Protein: CASSGFGETQYF.

The rearrangement joins TRBV6-1 to TRBJ1-1, with D unclear. This CDR3 has 13 amino acids. Trimming cost V 1 base and J 1 base, with 4 bases left between them. CDR1 and CDR2 (germline): MNHNS, SASEGT. The CDR3 region has the DNA TGTGCCAGCAGTGAAGTAGCGAACACTGAAGCTTTCTTT. It yields the protein CASSEVANTEAFF.

V and J are TRBV6-5 and TRBJ2-1, with TRBD2 identical over 8 bases. V was pared by 7 bases and J by 5 bases, with 4 bases of the junction left unmatched. The length of the CDR3 is 13 residues. The germline V gene encodes CDR1 MNHEY and CDR2 SVGAGI. The CDR3 region has the DNA TGTGCCAGCACTAGTAGCGGGGACAATGAGCAGTTCTTC. The encoded protein is CASTSSGDNEQFF.

The rearrangement uses TRBV4-3 and TRBJ1-1; TRBD1 matches 9 bases. V gave up 4 bases and J gave up 5 bases; unmatched junction bases: 14. Germline CDR1 LGHNA, CDR2 YSLEER. CDR3 length: 17 residues. The CDR3 spells CASSLQIQGAGRTEAFF. The CDR3 DNA follows: TGCGCCAGCAGCCTCCAAATACAGGGGGCTGGACGGACTGAAGCTTTCTTT.

The V gene is TRBV7-3, the J gene TRBJ2-2; TRBD2 is a possible D gene (6 bases). The CDR3 runs 14 residues. Trimming removed 6 bases at V and 2 bases at J, with 10 bases between. Germline CDR1 reads SGHTA; CDR2 reads FQGTGA. The CDR3 sequence is CASSSGLNTGELFF. For the CDR3, the DNA is TGTGCCAGCAGTTCCGGACTAAACACCGGGGAGCTGTTTTTT.

The chain is built from TRBV19 and TRBJ2-3, with TRBD2 matching 13 bases. Germline CDR1 LNHDA, CDR2 SQIVND (reference sequence). The CDR3 length is 16 residues. Losses at the gene ends were 4 bases for V and 5 bases for J; bases not matched to a gene: 6. The chain's CDR3 is CASSKGLAGAGDTQYF. CDR3 coding DNA: TGTGCCAGTAGTAAAGGACTAGCGGGGGCGGGAGATACGCAGTATTTT.

This clone was seen a single time. The chain links TRBV4-1 to TRBJ2-5; 7 bases match TRBD2. The CDR3 contains 14 residues. Losses at the gene ends were 0 bases for V and 5 bases for J; bases not matched to a gene: 3. CDR1 and CDR2 from the germline V gene are MGHRA and YSYEKL. The CDR3: CASSQDNGGETQYF. In nucleotides, the CDR3 is TGCGCCAGCAGCCAAGACAACGGGGGGGAGACCCAGTACTTC.

This clone appeared a single time. The chain joins TRBV18 to TRBJ2-7, with D maybe TRBD2 (6 bases). The CDR3 extends over 14 amino acids. Germline CDR1 is KGHSH and CDR2 is LQKENI. Trimming left V 3 bases short and J 5 bases short, with 14 bases between. The CDR3 DNA follows: TGTGCCAGCTCACCGCGGGGCCGAGGGGACGAGCAGTACTTC. Protein sequence: CASSPRGRGDEQYF.

The gene calls are TRBV10-3 and TRBJ1-3; D may be TRBD1 (6 bases). The CDR3 has 18 amino acids. V gave up 4 bases and J gave up 0 bases, with 19 bases separating them. Germline CDR1 reads ENHRY; CDR2 reads SYGVKD. The CDR3 DNA follows: TGTGCCATCAGTGGAGCCCTAACAGGGAGGGACTCTGGAAACACCATATATTTT. This translates into CAISGALTGRDSGNTIYF.

This chain connects TRBV6-4 to TRBJ1-5, with D uncertain. This CDR3 region has 13 residues. CDR1 and CDR2 from the germline V gene are MRHNA and SNTAGT. Trimming stripped 6 bases from V and 4 bases from J, with 10 bases between. Written as DNA, the CDR3 is TGTGCCAGCAGCCGGGAGGGAAATCAGCCCCAGCATTTT. Its protein is CASSREGNQPQHF.

This clone was seen once. The V call is TRBV5-1, the J call TRBJ2-3; TRBD1 aligns across 7 bases. CDR3 length: 14 residues. The germline gives CDR1 SGHRS, CDR2 YFSETQ. V lost 3 bases, J lost 1 base, and 2 bases stayed unmatched. CDR3 sequence reads: CASSSGTGTDTQYF. CDR3 sequence (DNA): TGCGCCAGCAGCTCCGGGACAGGCACAGATACGCAGTATTTT.

The V and J genes are TRBV28 and TRBJ2-2, with D hard to call. This CDR3 comprises 13 residues. The germline V gene encodes CDR1 MDHEN and CDR2 SYDVKM. V shed 2 bases and J shed 1 base, with 2 bases lying between them. The CDR3 coding sequence is TGTGCCAGCAGTTTACAGAACACCGGGGAGCTGTTTTTT. As protein: CASSLQNTGELFF.

The genes are TRBV7-9 and TRBJ2-3; possible D gene TRBD2, 7 bases. Per the germline V gene, CDR1 is SEHNR and CDR2 is FQNEAQ (reference sequence). Trimming pared 0 bases from V and 6 bases from J, leaving 25 bases between. CDR3 length equals 19 residues. DNA of the CDR3: TGTGCCAGCAGCTTAGCAGGGTATGGCGGGGGCCCGCACAGGGATACGCAGTATTTT. It is translated as CASSLAGYGGGPHRDTQYF. Together with reference TRBV7-9 and TRBJ2-3, the CDR3 gives the full variable domain: DTGVSQNPRHKITKRGQNVTFRCDPISEHNRLYWYRQTLGQGPEFLTYFQNEAQLEKSRLLSDRFSAERPKGSFSTLEIQRTEQGDSAMYLCASSLAGYGGGPHRDTQYFGPGTRLTVL.

A note on this clone: The same CDR3 is also encoded by other DNA sequences in this sample. The DNA of the CDR3 is TGTGCCAGCAGGACAGGGACAGGGAGTGAAAAACTGTTTTTT. Protein sequence: CASRTGTGSEKLFF. V and J are TRBV2 and TRBJ1-4; 9 positions agree with TRBD1. With V trimmed by 6 bases and J by 7 bases, 6 bases remained unmatched. This CDR3 contains 14 residues. Germline CDR1 reads SNHLY; CDR2 reads FYNNEI.

The rearrangement links TRBV13 to TRBJ1-6; D is unresolved. Germline lookup yields CDR1 PRHDT and CDR2 FYEKMQ (reference sequence). This CDR3 comprises 15 residues. Trimming left V 0 bases short and J 3 bases short, with 6 bases between. CDR3: CASSLGYGYNSPLHF. DNA of the CDR3: TGTGCCAGCAGCTTAGGCTACGGCTATAATTCACCCCTCCACTTT. Supplemented by reference TRBV13 and TRBJ1-6, the full variable domain reads AAGVIQSPRHLIKEKRETATLKCYPIPRHDTVYWYQQGPGQDPQFLISFYEKMQSDKGSIPDRFSAQQFSDYHSELNMSSLELGDSALYFCASSLGYGYNSPLHFGNGTRLTVT.

This chain connects TRBV19 to TRBJ1-5, with D uncertain. CDR3 size: 14 residues. Trimming shortened V by 6 bases and J by 3 bases, and 12 bases separated the two germline ends. Germline V gene data show CDR1 as LNHDA and CDR2 as SQIVND (reference sequence). The chain's CDR3 is CASRSPGFNQPQHF. Written as DNA, the CDR3 is TGTGCCAGTAGGTCCCCAGGCTTCAATCAGCCCCAGCATTTT.

The chain carries TRBV3-1 (or the pseudogene TRBV3-2) and TRBJ1-2; D perhaps matches TRBD1 (6 bases). V dropped 5 bases and J dropped 5 bases, with 9 bases sitting between them. The CDR3 runs 12 residues. The germline V gene has CDR1 LGHDT and CDR2 YNNKEL (reference sequence). CDR3: CASSSRGYGYTF. The CDR3 nucleotides are TGTGCCAGCAGCTCCAGGGGATATGGCTACACCTTC.

The chain links TRBV10-3 to TRBJ1-2, with TRBD1 matching 8 bases. Germline V gene data show CDR1 as ENHRY and CDR2 as SYGVKD. There are 14 residues in the CDR3. V lost 6 bases to trimming and J lost 2 bases; unmatched junction nucleotides: 5. The CDR3 coding sequence is TGTGCCATCAGCCCTAGACAGGGGAACTATGGCTACACCTTC. Translation: CAISPRQGNYGYTF.